This paragraph reports one T cell receptor beta chain. The data were taken from a study of blood T cell repertoires in COVID-19. Whole-study context: PBMCs, B-cell-depleted T cells, or T cells were the source of the cDNA or gDNA that made up the material.

The CDR3 is 13 amino acids. The germline CDR1 and CDR2 sequences are MNHEY and SVGAGI. The ends lost 6 bases at V and 8 bases at J; junction bases unmatched: 2. In the source study's methods: Reference gene primer amplification in the assay estimated nucleated cell counts. TCRdb keeps only in-frame clones here, not all; method: immunoSEQ multiplex PCR. For V, J and clone size, that table is used; D and trimming come from the DNA. This table has under 150,000 clones, roughly 76% appearing once. The clonotype comes from a human donor with acute or convalescent COVID-19. The donor label of this sample is uncertain. The rearrangement links TRBV6-5 to TRBJ2-2, with 11 bases aligning to TRBD1. The sample was peripheral blood. For the CDR3, the DNA is TGTGCCAGCAGGGGACAGGGGGGAGGGGAGCTGTTTTTT. Protein: CASRGQGGGELFF.